A single sample is the source of the 23 T cell receptor beta chains below, sequenced in a study of tissue T cells after allogeneic stem cell transplantation. The protocol was immunoSEQ multiplex PCR, while the TCRdb copy is restricted to in-frame clones and leaves out a portion. This table has around 6,100 clones, 42% appearing once. Specified time point: mouse harvest day 7 after allogeneic transplant. The graft held 10^6 splenic CD5+ T cells and 10^7 T-cell-depleted bone marrow cells. The sequenced sample consisted of skin. These receptor sequences come from a female BALB/c mouse given C57BL/6 T cells with graft-versus-host disease after an allogeneic hematopoietic cell transplant.

Comments on this clone: Gene names are mouse gene names. The read stops 1 residue short of the end of the CDR3; the missing end is completed from the germline J gene. The V and J genes are TRBV5 and TRBJ1-4; D might be TRBD1 (5 bases). Per the germline V gene, CDR1 is LGHNA and CDR2 is YNLKQL (reference sequence). The CDR3 spans 12 residues. V shed 2 bases and J shed 7 bases, with 5 bases lying between them. CDR3 loop: CASSQRGERLFF. Incomplete CDR3 DNA: TGTGCCAGCAGCCAAAGGGGCGAAAGATTATTT.

Notes on this clone: Genes and germline are mouse. Read sequence stops 1 residue before the CDR3 end, and the germline J gene provides the missing end. This chain connects TRBV26 to TRBJ2-1; no clear D. The V gene lost 4 bases and the J gene lost 0 bases, with 7 bases spanning the gap. Germline V gene lookup returns CDR1 KGHPV and CDR2 FQNQEV (reference sequence). The CDR3 is 14 amino acids. CDR3 DNA (partial): TGTGCCAGCAGTCACCAGAATAACTATGCTGAGCAGTTC. Translating it yields CASSHQNNYAEQF. The entire CDR3 reads CASSHQNNYAEQFF.

With regard to this clone: Gene names follow the mouse nomenclature. Other DNA sequences in the sample encode the same CDR3. The covered CDR3 bases are TGTGCCAGCAGTCGCCAGGGGTCTGGAAATACGCTCTAT. This codes for CASSRQGSGNTLY. The whole CDR3 is CASSRQGSGNTLYF. The chain joins TRBV26 to TRBJ1-3; D may be TRBD1 (6 bases). The CDR3 extends 1 residue past the end of the read, so its final part is completed from the germline J gene. The CDR3 spans 14 residues. V lost 4 bases and J 1 base, leaving 8 bases between the germline ends. CDR1 KGHPV and CDR2 FQNQEV come from the germline V gene (reference sequence).

A note on this clone: Genes and germline come from the mouse. The CDR3 end lies 1 residue beyond the end of the read and is filled in from the germline J gene. The chain joins TRBV26 to TRBJ1-1; TRBD1 aligns across 12 bases. Germline V gene data show CDR1 as KGHPV and CDR2 as FQNQEV (reference sequence). With V trimmed by 4 bases and J by 3 bases, 3 bases remained unmatched. The CDR3 has 15 residues. CDR3 bases read: TGTGCCAGCAGTCCCGGGACAGGGGGCCACACAGAAGTCTTC. Translating gives CASSPGTGGHTEVF. The complete CDR3 sequence is CASSPGTGGHTEVFF. Drawing the rest from reference TRBV26 and TRBJ1-1, the complete variable domain is NSKVIQTPRYLVKGQGQKAKMRCIPEKGHPVVFWYQQNKNNEFKFLINFQNQEVLQQIDMTEKRFSAECPSNSPCSLEIQSSEAGDSALYLCASSPGTGGHTEVFFGKGTRLTVV.

Worth noting for this clone: Gene names and germline match the mouse. The read terminates 1 residue before the CDR3 end, so the remaining end is supplied by the germline J gene. The V call is TRBV15, the J call TRBJ2-2, with 7 bases matching TRBD1. Germline assignment: CDR1 SGHND and CDR2 FRSKSL. The CDR3 spans 14 residues. Trimming at V came to 5 bases and at J to 1 base, leaving 1 base not matched to a gene. The sequenced part of the CDR3 DNA is TGTGCCAGCAGTCACAGGGGAAACACCGGGCAGCTCTAC. It codes for CASSHRGNTGQLY. The CDR3 reads in full as CASSHRGNTGQLYF. Filled out from reference TRBV15 and TRBJ2-2, the complete variable domain reads DAGVTQTPRHEVAEKGQTIILKCEPVSGHNDLFWYRQTKIQGLELLSYFRSKSLMEDGGAFKDRFKAEMLNSSFSTLKIQPTEPKDSAVYLCASSHRGNTGQLYFGEGSKLTVL.

On this clone: The genes are named according to mouse. The read is 1 residue too short to cover the CDR3 end, so that end is filled in from the germline J gene. This chain connects TRBV26 to TRBJ2-2; D is unresolved. V lost 4 bases and J 0 bases, leaving 6 bases between the germline ends. This CDR3 is built from 14 residues. The germline gives CDR1 KGHPV, CDR2 FQNQEV (reference sequence). CDR3 sequence: CASSQTSNTGQLYF. CDR3 bases read: TGTGCCAGCAGTCAGACATCAAACACCGGGCAGCTCTAC.

This clone was seen more than once but under ten times. Gene names and germline refer to mouse. Different DNA sequences within this sample yield the same CDR3. Partial CDR3 DNA: TGTGCCAGCAGCGGGACAGGGCAAGACACCCAGTAC. Residues: CASSGTGQDTQY. The entire CDR3 protein reads CASSGTGQDTQYF. The chain recombines TRBV26 with TRBJ2-5; 9 positions agree with TRBD1. The read ends 1 residue early relative to the CDR3; the germline J gene fills the gap. Losses at the gene ends were 6 bases for V and 3 bases for J; bases not matched to a gene: 1. In germline, CDR1 is KGHPV, CDR2 FQNQEV (reference sequence). This CDR3 contains 13 residues.

As concerns this clone: Gene names and germline refer to mouse. Sequencing ends 1 residue short of the CDR3 end; the germline J gene provides the rest. V and J are TRBV26 and TRBJ1-1, with no clear D. Germline V gene sequence: CDR1 KGHPV, CDR2 FQNQEV (reference sequence). V gave up 0 bases and J gave up 3 bases, with 2 bases separating them. The CDR3 is made up of 12 amino acids. The DNA read from the CDR3 is TGTGCCAGCAGTCTGTCGTACACAGAAGTCTTC. This translates into CASSLSYTEVF. The entire CDR3 reads CASSLSYTEVFF.

Worth noting for this clone: Gene labels here are mouse ones. The read terminates 1 residue ahead of where the CDR3 ends, so the germline J gene completes it. V is TRBV12-1 and J is TRBJ2-4; D perhaps matches TRBD2 (7 bases). Germline assignment: CDR1 SGHSN and CDR2 HYEKVE. Between the trimmed V and J ends, which lost 0 bases and 5 bases, there was a span of 14 bases. CDR3 size: 15 residues. The CDR3 region is CASSLGGRPGNTLYF. CDR3 DNA (partial): TGTGCCAGCTCTCTCGGGGGGCGCCCCGGAAACACCTTGTAC.

In this sample, this clone turned up a few times. These gene names are mouse names. The covered CDR3 bases are TGTGCCAGCAGGGGGACTGGGGGGACCACCTTGTAC. It is translated as CASRGTGGTTLY. Given in full, the CDR3 is CASRGTGGTTLYF. The chain couples TRBV26 to TRBJ2-4; 12 bases match TRBD2. The read ends 1 residue before the CDR3 terminus; that terminus is restored from the germline J gene. This CDR3 has 13 amino acids. The ends lost 6 bases at V and 8 bases at J; junction bases unmatched: 3. Germline lookup yields CDR1 KGHPV and CDR2 FQNQEV (reference sequence). The entire variable domain, with the rest obtained from reference TRBV26 and TRBJ2-4, is as follows: NSKVIQTPRYLVKGQGQKAKMRCIPEKGHPVVFWYQQNKNNEFKFLINFQNQEVLQQIDMTEKRFSAECPSNSPCSLEIQSSEAGDSALYLCASRGTGGTTLYFGAGTRLSVL.

A remark on this clone: Each gene name is a mouse one. The read terminates 1 residue before the CDR3 end, so the remaining end is supplied by the germline J gene. The gene calls are TRBV26 and TRBJ2-2; D is uncertain. V was cut by 3 bases and J by 0 bases, with 2 bases left in between. Per the germline V gene, CDR1 is KGHPV and CDR2 is FQNQEV (reference sequence). CDR3 length: 13 residues. The CDR3 bases that were read are TGTGCCAGCAGTCTTGCAAACACCGGGCAGCTCTAC. Protein product: CASSLANTGQLY. The full CDR3 protein is CASSLANTGQLYF.

This clone was found a few times. Germline and genes: mouse. Coverage ceases 1 residue before the CDR3 finishes, and the germline J gene fills in the end. The chain employs TRBV12-1 and TRBJ2-1; D remains ambiguous. Trimming removed 4 bases from V and 3 bases from J, with 6 bases in between. CDR1 is SGHSN, CDR2 HYEKVE, per germline. The CDR3 is 12 amino acids. Partial CDR3 DNA: TGTGCCAGCTCCCTCATCTATGCTGAGCAGTTC. Its translation is CASSLIYAEQF. The whole CDR3 sequence is CASSLIYAEQFF.

This clone is medium-sized (0.01 to 0.1%). Germline and genes: mouse. The read comes to an end 1 residue before the CDR3 does, leaving the germline J gene to fill in the end. The chain employs TRBV29 and TRBJ1-5; D may be TRBD1 (6 bases). This CDR3 spans 12 amino acids. Germline V gives CDR1 MSHET, CDR2 SYDVDS. V lost 4 bases to trimming and J lost 6 bases, with 7 bases between them. The DNA read from the CDR3 is TGTGCTAGCAGTTGGGACATCCAGGCTCCGCTT. This sequence encodes CASSWDIQAPL. The entire CDR3 is CASSWDIQAPLF.

Note on this clone: Genes and germline come from the mouse. The read comes to an end 1 residue before the CDR3 does, leaving the germline J gene to fill in the end. V usage is TRBV26 and J usage is TRBJ1-4, with D unclear. The CDR3 contains 14 residues. The germline gives CDR1 KGHPV, CDR2 FQNQEV (reference sequence). V was cut by 2 bases and J by 0 bases, with 4 bases left in between. The CDR3 is CASSLSFSNERLFF. The part of the CDR3 DNA that was read is TGTGCCAGCAGTCTGAGCTTTTCCAACGAAAGATTATTT.

This clone was seen a few times. Mouse germline and gene names are used. From the germline J gene comes the end of the CDR3, since the read stops 1 residue before it. The rearrangement joins TRBV22 to TRBJ1-1; TRBD1 is taken as the D call from the table, unchecked against the DNA. TRBV22 has pseudogene status. The CDR3 is 13 amino acids. The sequenced part of the CDR3 DNA is TGTGCCAGCAAGGGACAAGCAAACACAGAAGTCTTC. It is translated as CASKGQANTEVF. The entire CDR3 reads CASKGQANTEVFF.

As to this clone: Mouse names are used for the genes. Read sequence stops 1 residue before the CDR3 end, and the germline J gene provides the missing end. The rearrangement links TRBV15 to TRBJ1-6; D is unresolved. TRBJ1-6 is an ORF, and what it does is uncertain. Germline V gives CDR1 SGHND, CDR2 FRSKSL. The V end was cut by 2 bases, the J end by 3 bases, with 5 bases between. The CDR3 extends over 14 amino acids. CDR3 DNA, as far as it was read: TGTGCCAGCAGTTTACGCAACTATAATTCGCCCCTCTAC. Translation gives CASSLRNYNSPLY. The CDR3 as a whole reads CASSLRNYNSPLYF.

This clone was seen a few times. The gene symbols are mouse symbols. The CDR3 bases that were read are TGTGCCAGCAGTCTGTATGCTGAGCAGTTC. Amino acids: CASSLYAEQF. From start to end, the CDR3 is CASSLYAEQFF. The V call is TRBV26, the J call TRBJ2-1; D is unclear. The read ends 1 residue early relative to the CDR3; the germline J gene fills the gap. Germline V gene data show CDR1 as KGHPV and CDR2 as FQNQEV (reference sequence). The CDR3 loop spans 11 amino acids. The germline V and J ends were trimmed by 1 base and 5 bases, with 0 bases remaining between them. The whole variable domain, remainder taken from reference TRBV26 and TRBJ2-1, is NSKVIQTPRYLVKGQGQKAKMRCIPEKGHPVVFWYQQNKNNEFKFLINFQNQEVLQQIDMTEKRFSAECPSNSPCSLEIQSSEAGDSALYLCASSLYAEQFFGPGTRLTVL.

Concerning this clone itself: The genes and germline here are from mouse. Read coverage stops 1 residue before the CDR3 terminus; the germline J gene supplies the remainder. The chain links TRBV12-2 to TRBJ2-7, with 8 bases fitting TRBD1. Germline assignment: CDR1 SGHLS and CDR2 HYDKME. J lost 2 bases, V lost 0 bases, and 5 bases had no gene match. This CDR3 is built from 15 residues. CDR3 DNA, as far as it was read: TGTGCCAGCTCTCTCGTGCAGGGGGCCCCCTATGAACAGTAC. Amino acids: CASSLVQGAPYEQY. The entire CDR3 protein is CASSLVQGAPYEQYF.

In the case of this clone: Gene names are the mouse ones. The read terminates 1 residue before the CDR3 end, so the remaining end is supplied by the germline J gene. V and J are TRBV26 and TRBJ2-5; TRBD1 aligns across 8 bases. Per germline, CDR1 KGHPV and CDR2 FQNQEV (reference sequence). The junction had 4 bases not matched to a gene; V was cut back by 6 bases and J by 5 bases. This CDR3 comprises 13 residues. The part of the CDR3 DNA that was read is TGTGCCAGCAGGACAGGGGCGGGAGACACCCAGTAC. It codes for CASRTGAGDTQY. The full CDR3 is CASRTGAGDTQYF.

For this clone: Mouse names are used for the genes. The CDR3 goes on 1 residue after the read ends, and that part is filled in from the germline J gene. The chain has TRBV26 and TRBJ2-3; the match to TRBD2 covers 14 bases. Germline V gives CDR1 KGHPV, CDR2 FQNQEV (reference sequence). This CDR3 is 16 amino acids long. The V gene end was trimmed by 2 bases and the J gene end by 3 bases; junction bases not matched to a gene: 1. The CDR3 DNA, read in part, is TGTGCCAGCAGTCTGGGGACTGGGGGGGCGGCAGAAACGCTGTAT. Protein product: CASSLGTGGAAETLY. The whole CDR3 protein reads CASSLGTGGAAETLYF.

A word on this clone: Gene names are the mouse ones. The CDR3 end is not reached by the read, which stops 1 residue before it; the germline J gene fills it in. The V gene is TRBV3, the J gene TRBJ1-5, with D tentatively TRBD1 (5 bases). V lost 2 bases and J lost 1, with 6 bases in between. This CDR3 comprises 14 residues. From germline, CDR1 is SNHLY and CDR2 FYNGKV (reference sequence). The sequenced part of the CDR3 DNA is TGTGCCAGCAGCTTACGGGGCAACAACCAGGCTCCGCTT. Translation gives CASSLRGNNQAPL. The CDR3, in full, reads CASSLRGNNQAPLF. The complete variable domain, with remaining parts taken from reference TRBV3 and TRBJ1-5, reads GPKVLQIPSHQIIDMGQMVTLNCDPVSNHLYFYWYKQILGQQMEFLVNFYNGKVMEKSKLFKDQFSVERPDGSYFTLKIQPTALEDSAVYFCASSLRGNNQAPLFGEGTRLSVL.

Concerning this clone itself: Gene names and germline match the mouse. With the read ending 1 residue before the CDR3 end, the germline J gene is used to fill in that end. V is TRBV1 and J is TRBJ2-5, with D perhaps given as TRBD1 or TRBD2 (5 bases each). The CDR3 runs to 14 residues. The V end was cut by 3 bases, the J end by 4 bases, with 11 bases between. Germline CDR1 reads NSQYPW; CDR2 reads LRSPGD (reference sequence). The sequenced CDR3 bases are TGCACCTGCAGTGCCCGGGACGGGGAAGACACCCAGTAC. It specifies CTCSARDGEDTQY. The CDR3 as a whole reads CTCSARDGEDTQYF.

By proportion, this clone is medium-sized (0.01 to 0.1%). The germline and genes are mouse ones. The read ends 1 residue early relative to the CDR3; the germline J gene fills the gap. The chain links TRBV29 to TRBJ2-7, with 7 nucleotides matching TRBD2. Germline V gives CDR1 MSHET, CDR2 SYDVDS. This CDR3 is built from 12 residues. The V and J ends lost 9 bases and 7 bases, in that order; junction bases with no gene match: 9. CDR3: CASYWGSEEQYF. The covered CDR3 bases are TGTGCTAGTTACTGGGGATCTGAGGAACAGTAC.